Detailed here is one T cell receptor (beta chain). The target antigen is unknown. The entry originates in a study of cytomegalovirus exposure and HLA in healthy donors. Study-level points and caveats: Around 160 TCR beta chains were listed as cytomegalovirus-associated.

Only in-frame clones appear in the TCRdb table, and some are missing; sequencing was by immunoSEQ multiplex PCR. The profile shows 90,000 to 150,000 clones, approximately 87% of them singletons. The CDR3 is 12 residues long. CDR1 is WSHSY and CDR2 is SAAADI in the germline V gene. V gave up 11 bases and J gave up 4 bases, with 11 bases separating them. The gene calls are TRBV10-2 and TRBJ2-2, with D possibly TRBD1 on 6 matching bases. The specimen was PBMCs. This TCR derives from a woman younger than 30 in good health and CMV-seropositive. The CDR3 sequence is CALNRATGELFF. CDR3 sequence (DNA): TGCGCCCTTAACAGGGCCACCGGGGAGCTGTTTTTT.